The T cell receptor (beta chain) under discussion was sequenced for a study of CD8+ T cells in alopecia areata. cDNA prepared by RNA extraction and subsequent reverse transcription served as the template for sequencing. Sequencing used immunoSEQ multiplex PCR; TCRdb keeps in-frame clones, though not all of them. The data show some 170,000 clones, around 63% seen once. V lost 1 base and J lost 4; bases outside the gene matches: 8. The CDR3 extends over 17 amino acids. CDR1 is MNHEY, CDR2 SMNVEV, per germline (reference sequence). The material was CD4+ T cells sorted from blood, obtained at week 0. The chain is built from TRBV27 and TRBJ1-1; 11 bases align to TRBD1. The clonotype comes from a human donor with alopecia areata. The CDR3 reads CASSLLLTGTGGTEAFF. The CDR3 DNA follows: TGTGCCAGCAGTTTATTGCTCACCGGGACAGGGGGCACTGAAGCTTTCTTT.